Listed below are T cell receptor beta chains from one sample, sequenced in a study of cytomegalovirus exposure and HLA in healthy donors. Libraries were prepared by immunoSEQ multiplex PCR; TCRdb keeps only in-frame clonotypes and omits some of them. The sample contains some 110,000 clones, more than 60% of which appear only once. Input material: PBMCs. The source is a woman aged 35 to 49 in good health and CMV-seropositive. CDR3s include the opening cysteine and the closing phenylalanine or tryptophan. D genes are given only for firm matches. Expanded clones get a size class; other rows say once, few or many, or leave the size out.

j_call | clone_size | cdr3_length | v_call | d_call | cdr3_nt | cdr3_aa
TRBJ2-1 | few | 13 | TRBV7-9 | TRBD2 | TGTGCCAGCAGCTTAGGGGGAGGGTATGAGCAGTTCTTC | CASSLGGGYEQFF
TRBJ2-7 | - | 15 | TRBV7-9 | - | TGTGCCAGCAGCCTTTTTTCTGGACAGTCCTACGAGCAGTACTTC | CASSLFSGQSYEQYF
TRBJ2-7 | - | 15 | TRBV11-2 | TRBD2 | TGTGCCAGCAGCCCAACTAGCGGGAGGGCCTACGAGCAGTACTTC | CASSPTSGRAYEQYF
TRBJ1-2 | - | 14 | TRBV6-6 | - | TGTGCCAGCAGGGAGGGAGGGTGGAACTATGGCTACACCTTC | CASREGGWNYGYTF
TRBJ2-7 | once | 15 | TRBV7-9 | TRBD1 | TGTGCCAGCAGCCGTGGGGCGGGACAGGGCTACGAGCAGTACTTC | CASSRGAGQGYEQYF
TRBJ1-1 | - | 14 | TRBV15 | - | TGTGCCACCAGCAGGCTCCGGGGGAACACTGAAGCTTTCTTT | CATSRLRGNTEAFF
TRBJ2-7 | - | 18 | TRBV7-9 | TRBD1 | TGTTCCAGCAGCCGAAAAGGACAGGTTGCCCAGGGAACCTACGAGCAGTACTTC | CSSSRKGQVAQGTYEQYF
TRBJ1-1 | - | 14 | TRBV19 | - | TGTGCCAGTAGTATACTGCCGGTGAACACTGAAGCTTTCTTT | CASSILPVNTEAFF
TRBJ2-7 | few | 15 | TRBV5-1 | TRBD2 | TGCGCCAGCAGCTTGGAGACGGCGGGAGGGGACGAGCAGTACTTC | CASSLETAGGDEQYF
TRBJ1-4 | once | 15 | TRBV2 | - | TGTGCCAGCAGTGAGGGGCCCTCAACTAATGAAAAACTGTTTTTT | CASSEGPSTNEKLFF
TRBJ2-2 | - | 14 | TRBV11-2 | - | TGTGCCAGCAGCCGTAAGCCGAACACCGGGGAGCTGTTTTTT | CASSRKPNTGELFF
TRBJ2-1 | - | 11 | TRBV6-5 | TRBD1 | TGTGCCAGCAACAACAGGGGCCCCAGCGTCTTC | CASNNRGPSVF
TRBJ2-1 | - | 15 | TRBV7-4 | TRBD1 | TGTGCCAGCACCTACCGACAGGGGGCTTACAATGAGCAGTTCTTC | CASTYRQGAYNEQFF
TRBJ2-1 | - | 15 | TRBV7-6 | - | TGTGCCAGCAGCCGAATAGCTGAGACCTACAATGAGCAGTTCTTC | CASSRIAETYNEQFF
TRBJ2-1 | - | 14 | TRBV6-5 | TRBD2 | TGTGCCAGCGGTATAGCGGGAGCCGCGAATGAGCAGTTCTTC | CASGIAGAANEQFF
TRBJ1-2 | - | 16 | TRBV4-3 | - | TGCGCCAGCAGCCAAGATCGCGGAGGGAAAGGGAATGGCTACACCTTC | CASSQDRGGKGNGYTF
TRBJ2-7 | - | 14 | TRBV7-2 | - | TGTGCCAGCAGCTTAGACAGGGTTGGTAGGGAGCAGTACTTC | CASSLDRVGREQYF
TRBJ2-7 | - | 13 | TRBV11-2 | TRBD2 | TGTGCCAGCAGCTTAACTAGCGTCTACGAGCAGTACTTC | CASSLTSVYEQYF
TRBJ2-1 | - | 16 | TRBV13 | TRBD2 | TGTGCCAGCAGCTCGCCTAGCGGTTCTGCCTACAATGAGCAGTTCTTC | CASSSPSGSAYNEQFF
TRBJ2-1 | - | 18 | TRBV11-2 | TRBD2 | TGTGCCAGCAGCGAGGGCCCTAGCGGGGGGAGCTCCTACAATGAGCAGTTCTTC | CASSEGPSGGSSYNEQFF
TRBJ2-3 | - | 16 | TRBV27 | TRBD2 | TGTGCCAGCAGTAACCTAGCGGGGGGGCTATCAGATACGCAGTATTTT | CASSNLAGGLSDTQYF
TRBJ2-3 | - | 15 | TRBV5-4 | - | TGTGCCAGCAGCCACCCGGGACTCCTTGCAGATACGCAGTATTTT | CASSHPGLLADTQYF
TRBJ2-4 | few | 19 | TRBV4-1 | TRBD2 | TGCGCCAGCAGCCAAGATCCGTGGGCGGGAGTGTGGACCAAAAACATTCAGTACTTC | CASSQDPWAGVWTKNIQYF
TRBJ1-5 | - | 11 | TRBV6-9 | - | TGTGCCAGCAGCCCGAGTGGGCCCCAGCATTTT | CASSPSGPQHF
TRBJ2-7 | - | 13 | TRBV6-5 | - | TGTGCCAGCAGTTACTCGCCGGGGGACGAGCAGTACTTC | CASSYSPGDEQYF
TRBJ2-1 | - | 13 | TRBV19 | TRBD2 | TGTGCCAGTAGGACTAGCGGGGCGAATGAGCAGTTCTTC | CASRTSGANEQFF
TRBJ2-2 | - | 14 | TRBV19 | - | TGTGCCAGTAGTATCTCGGAGTACACCGGGGAGCTGTTTTTT | CASSISEYTGELFF
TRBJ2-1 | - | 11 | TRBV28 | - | TGTGCCAGCAGTTTCGGGGAGAGGATGTTCTTC | CASSFGERMFF
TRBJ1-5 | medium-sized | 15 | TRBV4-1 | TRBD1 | TGCGCCAGCAGCCCGGCTTGGGACAGTAATCAGCCCCAGCATTTT | CASSPAWDSNQPQHF
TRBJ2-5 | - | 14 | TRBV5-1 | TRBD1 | TGCGCCAGCACCTCGGACAGGGGGCTAGAGACCCAGTACTTC | CASTSDRGLETQYF
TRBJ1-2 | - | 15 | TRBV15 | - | TGTGCCACCAGCAGATCCCCGACAGATCACTATGGCTACACCTTC | CATSRSPTDHYGYTF
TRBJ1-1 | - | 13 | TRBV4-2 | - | TGTGCCAGCAGCCAAGATCCGGGAACTGAAGCTTTCTTT | CASSQDPGTEAFF
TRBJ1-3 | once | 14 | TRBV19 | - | TGTGCCAGCCTCGTCTGGGGGGCTGGAAACACCATATATTTT | CASLVWGAGNTIYF
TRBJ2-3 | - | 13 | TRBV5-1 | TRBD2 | TGCGCCAGCCGGGGGGGGACCACAGATACGCAGTATTTT | CASRGGTTDTQYF